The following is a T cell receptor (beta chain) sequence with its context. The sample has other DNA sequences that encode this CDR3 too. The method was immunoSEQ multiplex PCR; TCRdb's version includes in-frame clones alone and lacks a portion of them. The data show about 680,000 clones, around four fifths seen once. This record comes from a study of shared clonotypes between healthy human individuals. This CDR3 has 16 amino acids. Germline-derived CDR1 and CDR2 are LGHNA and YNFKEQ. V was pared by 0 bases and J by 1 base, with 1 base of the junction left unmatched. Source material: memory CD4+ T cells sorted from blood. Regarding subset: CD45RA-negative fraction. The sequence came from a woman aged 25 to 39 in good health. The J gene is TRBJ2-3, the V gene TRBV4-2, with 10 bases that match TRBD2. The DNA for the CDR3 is TGTGCCAGCAGCCAAGATCTAGCGGGAGGCACAGATACGCAGTATTTT. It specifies CASSQDLAGGTDTQYF.